The rows below give T cell receptor beta chains drawn from one sample of a study of blood T cell repertoires in COVID-19. TCRdb's table, derived via immunoSEQ multiplex PCR, lists solely in-frame clones and lacks some. The repertoire has under 400,000 clones, around 87% of them found once; the top ten carry about 10%. The material sequenced was peripheral blood. These receptors originate from a woman aged 25 to 39 with COVID-19, enrolled during active disease. The CDR3 runs from the conserved cysteine through the conserved F or W. The order of the fields is V gene, J gene, CDR3 protein.

V gene: TRBV4-1
J gene: TRBJ2-1
CDR3 protein: CASSQRADLAGGPDNEQFF

V gene: TRBV5-1
J gene: TRBJ2-7
CDR3 protein: CASSLALADEQYF

V gene: TRBV7-2
J gene: TRBJ1-1
CDR3 protein: CASSWGGRTNTEAFF

V gene: TRBV21-1
J gene: TRBJ1-5
CDR3 protein: CASSKGSHRSQPQHF

V gene: TRBV7-3
J gene: TRBJ2-7
CDR3 protein: CASSPSGKSYEQYF

V gene: TRBV27
J gene: TRBJ1-6
CDR3 protein: CASSFIQGNSPLHF

V gene: TRBV5-6
J gene: TRBJ1-1
CDR3 protein: CASRRTGVDEAFF

V gene: TRBV30
J gene: TRBJ1-3
CDR3 protein: CASQGVSGNTIYF

V gene: TRBV7-3
J gene: TRBJ2-5
CDR3 protein: CASSLNPVTSGGLGETQYF

V gene: TRBV4-2
J gene: TRBJ2-3
CDR3 protein: CASRLAGGTDTQYF

V gene: TRBV18
J gene: TRBJ1-2
CDR3 protein: CASSPQAGGNYGYTF

V gene: TRBV5-4
J gene: TRBJ1-6
CDR3 protein: CASSLGGNSPLHF

V gene: TRBV10-3
J gene: TRBJ2-1
CDR3 protein: CAISGPPSGRSYNEQFF

V gene: TRBV7-2
J gene: TRBJ1-6
CDR3 protein: CASSYGQVAYNSPLHF

V gene: TRBV7-3
J gene: TRBJ2-3
CDR3 protein: CASSWGTSTADTQYF

V gene: TRBV19
J gene: TRBJ2-7
CDR3 protein: CASSPTGSGYEQYF

V gene: TRBV3-1/TRBV3-2
J gene: TRBJ2-1
CDR3 protein: CASSQDLGVAFSYNEQFF

V gene: TRBV27
J gene: TRBJ2-7
CDR3 protein: CASSRTRGAYEQYF

V gene: TRBV7-2
J gene: TRBJ2-7
CDR3 protein: CASSLAPPLGEQYF

V gene: TRBV11-1
J gene: TRBJ2-1
CDR3 protein: CASTEQGKSSYNEQFF

V gene: TRBV11-2
J gene: TRBJ2-7
CDR3 protein: CASSYSGGPSYEQYF

V gene: TRBV3-1/TRBV3-2
J gene: TRBJ2-3
CDR3 protein: CASSFWDSSTDTQYF

V gene: TRBV7-2
J gene: TRBJ2-1
CDR3 protein: CASSTSRDRVGEQFF

V gene: TRBV5-6
J gene: TRBJ2-7
CDR3 protein: CASSLAGRAAEQYF

V gene: TRBV7-3
J gene: TRBJ2-5
CDR3 protein: CASSAGDRRDETQYF

V gene: TRBV5-4
J gene: TRBJ2-1
CDR3 protein: CASSFPGLGNEQFF

V gene: TRBV24-1
J gene: TRBJ2-3
CDR3 protein: CATSDSDRKPDTQYF

V gene: TRBV7-9
J gene: TRBJ2-1
CDR3 protein: CASSYDRSSYNEQFF

V gene: TRBV5-1
J gene: TRBJ1-1
CDR3 protein: CASSLEWRGEAFF

V gene: TRBV30
J gene: TRBJ2-2
CDR3 protein: CAWSVGGRTGELFF

V gene: TRBV3-1/TRBV3-2
J gene: TRBJ2-1
CDR3 protein: CASSHRGNEQFF

V gene: TRBV4-2
J gene: TRBJ1-6
CDR3 protein: CASSQAGGPNNSPLHF

V gene: TRBV5-5
J gene: TRBJ2-7
CDR3 protein: CASSFPGEGASYEQYF

V gene: TRBV5-4
J gene: TRBJ1-6
CDR3 protein: CASSLSGRVNSPLHF

V gene: TRBV30
J gene: TRBJ1-1
CDR3 protein: CAGDRGMNTEAFF

V gene: TRBV12-5
J gene: TRBJ2-1
CDR3 protein: CASRQGLYNEQFF

V gene: TRBV7-3
J gene: TRBJ2-3
CDR3 protein: CASKDAGAKDTQYF

V gene: TRBV3-1/TRBV3-2
J gene: TRBJ1-2
CDR3 protein: CASSGRRGAYGYTF

V gene: TRBV5-8
J gene: TRBJ1-2
CDR3 protein: CASSLQGGYGYTF

V gene: TRBV5-4
J gene: TRBJ2-7
CDR3 protein: CASSTPRLPGLALYERYF

V gene: TRBV7-2
J gene: TRBJ2-7
CDR3 protein: CASSPMRESHEQYF

V gene: TRBV2
J gene: TRBJ2-7
CDR3 protein: CASRQGLDEQYF

V gene: TRBV4-2
J gene: TRBJ2-7
CDR3 protein: CASSQDTGTVDSYEQYF

V gene: TRBV7-9
J gene: TRBJ2-1
CDR3 protein: CASTPGLAVGGSYNEQFF

V gene: TRBV27
J gene: TRBJ2-1
CDR3 protein: CASSFLQREATYNEQFF

V gene: TRBV9
J gene: TRBJ2-1
CDR3 protein: CASSGPAGGPLNEQFF

V gene: TRBV28
J gene: TRBJ2-3
CDR3 protein: CASSSSPGQGTDTQYF

V gene: TRBV18
J gene: TRBJ1-5
CDR3 protein: CASSPDRGQPQHF

V gene: TRBV5-5
J gene: TRBJ2-5
CDR3 protein: CASSLRGPQETQYF

V gene: TRBV5-1
J gene: TRBJ1-2
CDR3 protein: CASSLEAGRSNYGYTF

V gene: TRBV29-1
J gene: TRBJ2-7
CDR3 protein: CSVGKGHEQYF

V gene: TRBV5-1
J gene: TRBJ2-3
CDR3 protein: CASSPGQAGSTDTQYF

V gene: TRBV4-3
J gene: TRBJ1-5
CDR3 protein: CASSQERGTKNQPQHF

V gene: TRBV3-1/TRBV3-2
J gene: TRBJ1-2
CDR3 protein: CASSHAAGRGYTF